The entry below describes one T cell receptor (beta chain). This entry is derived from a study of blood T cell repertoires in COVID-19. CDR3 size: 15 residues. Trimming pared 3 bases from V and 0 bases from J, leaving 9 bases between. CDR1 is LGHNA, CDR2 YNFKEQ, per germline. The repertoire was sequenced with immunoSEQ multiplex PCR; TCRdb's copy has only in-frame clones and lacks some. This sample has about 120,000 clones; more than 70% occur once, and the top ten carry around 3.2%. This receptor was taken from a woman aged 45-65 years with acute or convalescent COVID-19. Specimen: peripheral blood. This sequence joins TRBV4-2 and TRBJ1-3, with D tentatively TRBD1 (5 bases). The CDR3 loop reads CASSQNQGSGNTIYF. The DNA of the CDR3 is TGTGCCAGCAGCCAGAACCAGGGCTCTGGAAACACCATATATTTT.